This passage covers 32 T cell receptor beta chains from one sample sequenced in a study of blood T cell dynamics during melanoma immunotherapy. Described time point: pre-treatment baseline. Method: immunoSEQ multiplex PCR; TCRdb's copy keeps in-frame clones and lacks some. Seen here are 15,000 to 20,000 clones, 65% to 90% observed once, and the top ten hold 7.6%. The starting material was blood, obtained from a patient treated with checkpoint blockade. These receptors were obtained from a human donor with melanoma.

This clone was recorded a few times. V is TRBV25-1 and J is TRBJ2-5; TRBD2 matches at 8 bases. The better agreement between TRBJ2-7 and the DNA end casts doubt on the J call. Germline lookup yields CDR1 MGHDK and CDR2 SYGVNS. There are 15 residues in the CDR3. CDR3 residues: CASPPTERESDEQYF. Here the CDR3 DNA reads TGTGCCAGCCCTCCAACAGAGCGGGAGAGCGACGAGCAGTACTTC.

Here the CDR3 reads CASSLVTGNTGELFF. The CDR3, as DNA: TGTGCCAGCAGCTTAGTTACAGGGAACACCGGGGAGCTGTTTTTT. The chain joins TRBV7-2 to TRBJ2-2, with a weak D call TRBD1 (5 bases). CDR1 is SGHTA, CDR2 FQGNSA, per germline. Trimming stripped 1 base from V and 1 base from J, with 7 bases between. The CDR3 runs to 15 residues.

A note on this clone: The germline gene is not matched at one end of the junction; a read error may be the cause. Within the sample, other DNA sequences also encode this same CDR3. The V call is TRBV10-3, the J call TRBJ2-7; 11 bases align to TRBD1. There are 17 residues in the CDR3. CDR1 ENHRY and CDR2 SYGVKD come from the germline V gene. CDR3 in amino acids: CAISESGTGTGGYEQYF. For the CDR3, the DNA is TGCGCCATCAGTGAGTCCGGAACCGGGACAGGGGGCTACGAGCAGTACTTC.

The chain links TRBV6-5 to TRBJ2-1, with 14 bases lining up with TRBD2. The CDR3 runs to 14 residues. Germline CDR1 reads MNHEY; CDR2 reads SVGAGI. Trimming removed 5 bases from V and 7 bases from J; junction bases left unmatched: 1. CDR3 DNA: TGTGCCAGCAGTCGGACTAGCGGGAGGAATGAGCAGTTCTTC. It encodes CASSRTSGRNEQFF.

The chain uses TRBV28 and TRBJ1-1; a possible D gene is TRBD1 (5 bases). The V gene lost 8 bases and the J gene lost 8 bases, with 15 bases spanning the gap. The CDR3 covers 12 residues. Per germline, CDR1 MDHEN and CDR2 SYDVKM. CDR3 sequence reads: CASQVMKGEAFF. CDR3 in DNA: TGTGCCAGCCAGGTTATGAAGGGGGAAGCTTTCTTT.

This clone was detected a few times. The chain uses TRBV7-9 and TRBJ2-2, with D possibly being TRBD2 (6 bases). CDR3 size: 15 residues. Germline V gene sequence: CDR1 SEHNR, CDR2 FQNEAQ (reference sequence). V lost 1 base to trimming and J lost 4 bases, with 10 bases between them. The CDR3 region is CASSLDAGSTGELFF. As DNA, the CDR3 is TGTGCCAGCAGCTTAGATGCGGGGAGCACCGGGGAGCTGTTTTTT.

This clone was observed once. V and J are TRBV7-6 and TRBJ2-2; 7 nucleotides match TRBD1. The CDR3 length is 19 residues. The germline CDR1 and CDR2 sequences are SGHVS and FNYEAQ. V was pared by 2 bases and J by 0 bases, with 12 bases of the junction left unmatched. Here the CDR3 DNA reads TGTGCCAGCAGCTTAAGGAGCCCCCGGGACAGCGCGAACACCGGGGAGCTGTTTTTT. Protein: CASSLRSPRDSANTGELFF.

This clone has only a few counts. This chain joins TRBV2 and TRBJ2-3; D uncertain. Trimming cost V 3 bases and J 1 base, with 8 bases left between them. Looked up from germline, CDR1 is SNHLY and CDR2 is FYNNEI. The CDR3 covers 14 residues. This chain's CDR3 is CASSESYRTDTQYF. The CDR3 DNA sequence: TGTGCCAGCAGTGAGTCATACCGCACAGATACGCAGTATTTT.

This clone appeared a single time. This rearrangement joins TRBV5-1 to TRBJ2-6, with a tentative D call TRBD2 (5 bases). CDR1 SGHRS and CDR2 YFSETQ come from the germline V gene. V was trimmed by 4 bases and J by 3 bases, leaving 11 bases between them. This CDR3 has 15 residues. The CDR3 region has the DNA TGCGCCAGCAGCCTGACGGGGAGTGGGGCCAACGTCCTGACTTTC. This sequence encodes CASSLTGSGANVLTF.

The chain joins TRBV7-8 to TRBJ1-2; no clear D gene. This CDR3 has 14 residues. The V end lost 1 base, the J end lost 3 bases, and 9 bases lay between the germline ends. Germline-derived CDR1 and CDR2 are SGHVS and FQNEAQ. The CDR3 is CASSLDGRDYGYTF. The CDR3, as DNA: TGTGCCAGCAGCTTAGATGGAAGAGACTATGGCTACACCTTC.

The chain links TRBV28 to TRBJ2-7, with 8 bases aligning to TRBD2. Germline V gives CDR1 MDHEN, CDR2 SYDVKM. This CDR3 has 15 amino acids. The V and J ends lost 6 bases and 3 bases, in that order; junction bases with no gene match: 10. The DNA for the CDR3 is TGTGCCAGCAGCTTCTCAGCGGGAGTAAGCTACGAGCAGTACTTC. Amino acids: CASSFSAGVSYEQYF.

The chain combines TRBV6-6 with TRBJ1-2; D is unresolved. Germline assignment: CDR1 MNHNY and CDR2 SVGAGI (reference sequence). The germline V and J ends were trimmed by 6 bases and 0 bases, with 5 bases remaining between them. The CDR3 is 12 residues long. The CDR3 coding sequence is TGTGCCAGCAGGCCAACTAACTATGGCTACACCTTC. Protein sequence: CASRPTNYGYTF.

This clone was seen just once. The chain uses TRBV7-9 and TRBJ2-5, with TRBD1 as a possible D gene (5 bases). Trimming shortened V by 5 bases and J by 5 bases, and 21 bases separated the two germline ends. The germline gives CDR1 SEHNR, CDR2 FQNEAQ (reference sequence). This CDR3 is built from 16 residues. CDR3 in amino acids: CASSNQVLRDRETQYF. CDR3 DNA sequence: TGTGCCAGCAGCAACCAGGTTCTCAGGGATCGCGAGACCCAGTACTTC.

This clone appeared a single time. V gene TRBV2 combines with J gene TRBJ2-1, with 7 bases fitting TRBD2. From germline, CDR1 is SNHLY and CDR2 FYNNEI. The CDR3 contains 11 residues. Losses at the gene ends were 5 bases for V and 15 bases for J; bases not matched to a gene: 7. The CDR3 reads CASSSGKPAFF. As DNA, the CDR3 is TGTGCCAGCAGTAGCGGGAAGCCCGCGTTCTTC.

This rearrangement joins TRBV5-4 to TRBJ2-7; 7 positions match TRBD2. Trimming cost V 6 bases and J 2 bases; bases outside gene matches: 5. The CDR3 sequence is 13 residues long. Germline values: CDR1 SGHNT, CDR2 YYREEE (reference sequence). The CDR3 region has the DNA TGTGCCAGCAAGTCTAGCGGTACCTACGAGCAGTACTTC. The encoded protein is CASKSSGTYEQYF.

The chain's CDR3 is CASSLGRLALQGLAGRTYEQYF. In DNA, the CDR3 is TGTGCCAGCAGCTTGGGACGTCTTGCACTACAGGGACTAGCGGGAAGGACCTACGAGCAGTACTTC. J is TRBJ2-7 and V is TRBV12-1; the table's D call, TRBD2, has no DNA check behind it. TRBV12-1 is a pseudogene locus. This CDR3 has 22 residues.

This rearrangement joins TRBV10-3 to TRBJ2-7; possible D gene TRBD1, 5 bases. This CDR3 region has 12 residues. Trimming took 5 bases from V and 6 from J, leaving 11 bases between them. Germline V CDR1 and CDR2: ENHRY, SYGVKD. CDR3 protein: CAISQGNFEQYF. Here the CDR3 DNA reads TGTGCCATCAGTCAGGGCAACTTCGAGCAGTACTTC.

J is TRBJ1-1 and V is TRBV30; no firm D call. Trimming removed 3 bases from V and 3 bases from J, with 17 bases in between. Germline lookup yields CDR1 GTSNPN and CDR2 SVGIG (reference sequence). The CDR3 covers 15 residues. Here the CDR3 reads CAWRDEDVLDTEAFF. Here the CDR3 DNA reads TGTGCCTGGAGGGATGAGGACGTGTTGGACACTGAAGCTTTCTTT.

The CDR3 coding sequence is TGTGCCAGCAGCGTAGCGGGGAGTACCTACAATGAGCAGTTCTTC. Translating it yields CASSVAGSTYNEQFF. The rearrangement links TRBV9 to TRBJ2-1; tentative D call: TRBD2 (5 bases). Trimming left V 0 bases short and J 2 bases short, with 9 bases between. The length of the CDR3 is 15 residues. Germline-derived CDR1 and CDR2 are SGDLS and YYNGEE. Combining the CDR3 with reference TRBV9 and TRBJ2-1 gives the whole variable domain DSGVTQTPKHLITATGQRVTLRCSPRSGDLSVYWYQQSLDQGLQFLIQYYNGEERAKGNILERFSAQQFPDLHSELNLSSLELGDSALYFCASSVAGSTYNEQFFGPGTRLTVL.

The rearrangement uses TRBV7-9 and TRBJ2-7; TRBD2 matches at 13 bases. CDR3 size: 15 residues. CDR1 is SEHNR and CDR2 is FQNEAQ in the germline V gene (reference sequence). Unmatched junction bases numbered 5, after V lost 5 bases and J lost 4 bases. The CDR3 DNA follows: TGTGCCAGCAGCCCAGGACTAGCGGGAGTATACGAGCAGTACTTC. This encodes CASSPGLAGVYEQYF.

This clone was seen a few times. CDR3 amino acids: CASSQEVNGQSYGYTF. The CDR3, as DNA: TGCGCCAGCAGCCAAGAGGTAAATGGACAGTCCTATGGCTACACCTTC. V gene TRBV4-3 combines with J gene TRBJ1-2, with D possibly matching TRBD1 (6 bases). The CDR3 is made up of 16 amino acids. In germline, CDR1 is LGHNA, CDR2 YSLEER. V gave up 0 bases and J gave up 4 bases, with 15 bases separating them.

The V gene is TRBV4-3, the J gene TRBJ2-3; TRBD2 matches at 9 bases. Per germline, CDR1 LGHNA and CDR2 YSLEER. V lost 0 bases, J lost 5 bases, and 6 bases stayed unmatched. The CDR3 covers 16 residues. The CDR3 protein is CASSQEGGRVGDTQYF. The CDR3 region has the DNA TGCGCCAGCAGCCAAGAAGGCGGGAGGGTGGGAGATACGCAGTATTTT.

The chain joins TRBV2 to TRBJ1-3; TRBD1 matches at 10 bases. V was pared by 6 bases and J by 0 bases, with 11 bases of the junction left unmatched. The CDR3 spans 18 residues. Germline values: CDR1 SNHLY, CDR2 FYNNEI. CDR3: CASSWGGQGMFSGNTIYF. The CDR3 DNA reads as TGTGCCAGCAGCTGGGGGGGACAGGGGATGTTCTCTGGAAACACCATATATTTT. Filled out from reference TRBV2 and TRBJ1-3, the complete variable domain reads EPEVTQTPSHQVTQMGQEVILRCVPISNHLYFYWYRQILGQKVEFLVSFYNNEISEKSEIFDDQFSVERPDGSNFTLKIRSTKLEDSAMYFCASSWGGQGMFSGNTIYFGEGSWLTVV.

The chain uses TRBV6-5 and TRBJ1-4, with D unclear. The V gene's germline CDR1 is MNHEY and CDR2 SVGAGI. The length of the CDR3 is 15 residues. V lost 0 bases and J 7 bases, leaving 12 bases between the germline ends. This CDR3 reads CASSYSTPSGEKLFF. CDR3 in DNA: TGTGCCAGCAGTTACTCGACACCATCGGGTGAAAAACTGTTTTTT.

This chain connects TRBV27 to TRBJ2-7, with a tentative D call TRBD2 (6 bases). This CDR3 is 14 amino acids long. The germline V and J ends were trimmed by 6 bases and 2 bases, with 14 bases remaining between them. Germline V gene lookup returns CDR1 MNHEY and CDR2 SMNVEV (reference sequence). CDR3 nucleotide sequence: TGTGCCAGCAGGAGGGAGCGGGCCACCTACGAGCAGTACTTC. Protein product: CASRRERATYEQYF.

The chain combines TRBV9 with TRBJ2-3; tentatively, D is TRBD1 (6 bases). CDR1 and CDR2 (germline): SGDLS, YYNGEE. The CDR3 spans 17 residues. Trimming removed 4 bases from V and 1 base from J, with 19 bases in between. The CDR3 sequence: CASSMGAGRDGTDTQYF. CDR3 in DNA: TGTGCCAGCAGCATGGGGGCTGGCAGGGATGGCACAGATACGCAGTATTTT. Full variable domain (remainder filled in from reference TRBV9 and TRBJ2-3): DSGVTQTPKHLITATGQRVTLRCSPRSGDLSVYWYQQSLDQGLQFLIQYYNGEERAKGNILERFSAQQFPDLHSELNLSSLELGDSALYFCASSMGAGRDGTDTQYFGPGTRLTVL.

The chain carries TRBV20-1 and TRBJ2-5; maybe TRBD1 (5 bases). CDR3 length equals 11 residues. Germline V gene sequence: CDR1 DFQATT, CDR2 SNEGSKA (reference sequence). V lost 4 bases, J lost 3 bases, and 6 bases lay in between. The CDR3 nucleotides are TGCAGTGCTAAGACAGAAGAGACCCAGTACTTC. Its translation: CSAKTEETQYF.

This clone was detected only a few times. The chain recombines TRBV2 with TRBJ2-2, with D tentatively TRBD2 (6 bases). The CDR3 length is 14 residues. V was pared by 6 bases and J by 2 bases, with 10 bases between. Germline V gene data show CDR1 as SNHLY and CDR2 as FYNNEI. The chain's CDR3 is CASRSEGNTGELFF. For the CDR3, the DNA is TGTGCCAGCAGGTCGGAGGGAAACACCGGGGAGCTGTTTTTT.

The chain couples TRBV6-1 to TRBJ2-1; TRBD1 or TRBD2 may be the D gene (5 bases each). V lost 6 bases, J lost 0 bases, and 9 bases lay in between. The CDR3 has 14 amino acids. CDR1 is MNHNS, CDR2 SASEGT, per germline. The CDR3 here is CASREGSSYNEQFF. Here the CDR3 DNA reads TGTGCCAGCAGAGAGGGGAGCTCCTACAATGAGCAGTTCTTC.

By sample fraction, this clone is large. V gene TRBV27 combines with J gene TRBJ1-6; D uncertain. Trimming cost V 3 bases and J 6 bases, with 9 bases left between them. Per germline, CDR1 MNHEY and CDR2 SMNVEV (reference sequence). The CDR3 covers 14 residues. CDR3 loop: CASSFWSPNSPLHF. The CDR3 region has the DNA TGTGCCAGCAGTTTTTGGTCGCCTAATTCACCCCTCCACTTT.

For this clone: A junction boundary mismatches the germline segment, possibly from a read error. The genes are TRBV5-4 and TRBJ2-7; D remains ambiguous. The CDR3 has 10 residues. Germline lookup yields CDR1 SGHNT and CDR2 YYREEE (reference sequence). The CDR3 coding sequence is TGTGCCAGCTTCCGACACGGCGTTCGCTTC. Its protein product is CASFRHGVRF.

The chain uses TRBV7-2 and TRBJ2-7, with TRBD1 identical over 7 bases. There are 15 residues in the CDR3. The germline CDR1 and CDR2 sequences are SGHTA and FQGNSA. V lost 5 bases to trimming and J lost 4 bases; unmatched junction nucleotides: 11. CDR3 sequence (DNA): TGTGCCAGCAGCCAGGGAGTAGGGGGCAATTACGAGCAGTACTTC. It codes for CASSQGVGGNYEQYF.